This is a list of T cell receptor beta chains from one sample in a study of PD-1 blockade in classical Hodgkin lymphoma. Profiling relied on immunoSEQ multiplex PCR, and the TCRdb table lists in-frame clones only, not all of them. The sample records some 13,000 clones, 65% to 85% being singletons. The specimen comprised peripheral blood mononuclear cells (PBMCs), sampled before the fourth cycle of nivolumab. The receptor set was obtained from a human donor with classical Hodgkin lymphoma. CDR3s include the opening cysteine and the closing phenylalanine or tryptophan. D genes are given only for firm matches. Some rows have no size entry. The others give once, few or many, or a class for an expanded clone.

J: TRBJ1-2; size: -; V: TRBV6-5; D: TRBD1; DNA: TGTGCCATACACACAGGGGTAGGCTACACCTTC; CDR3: CAIHTGVGYTF
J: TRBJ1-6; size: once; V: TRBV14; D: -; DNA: TGTGCCAGCAGCCTCCAACAGGGTTCACCCCTCCACTTT; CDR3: CASSLQQGSPLHF
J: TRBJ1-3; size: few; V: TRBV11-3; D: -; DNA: TGTGCCCGCTCAACCCATCAGGCGGGTGATTTT; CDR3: CARSTHQAGDF
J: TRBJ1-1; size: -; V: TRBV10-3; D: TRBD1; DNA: TGTGCCATCAAAGGACAGGGGGCTTCGGAAGCTTTCTTT; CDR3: CAIKGQGASEAFF
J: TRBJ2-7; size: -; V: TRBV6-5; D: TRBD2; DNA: TGTGCCTGTCGGACTTTAGCGGGGTCATCCGAGCAGTACTTC; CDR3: CACRTLAGSSEQYF
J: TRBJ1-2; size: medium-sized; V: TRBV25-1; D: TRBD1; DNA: TGTGCCAGCAGTGCCCGACAGGGTGGGGGCTACACCTTC; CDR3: CASSARQGGGYTF
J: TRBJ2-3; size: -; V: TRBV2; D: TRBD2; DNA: TGTGCCAGCAGATTAGGACTAGCGGGGGGGTTAGATACGCAGTATTTT; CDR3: CASRLGLAGGLDTQYF
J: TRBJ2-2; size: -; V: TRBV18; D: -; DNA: TGTGCCAGCTCTCAGAGGCAGGCGAACACCGGGGAGCTGTTTTTT; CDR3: CASSQRQANTGELFF
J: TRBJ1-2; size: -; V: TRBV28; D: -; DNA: TGTGCCAGCAGTCCCAGGGTTTATGGCTACACCTTC; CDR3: CASSPRVYGYTF
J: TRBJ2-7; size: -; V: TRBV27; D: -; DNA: TGTGCCAGCAGTACTGGTGGGTTGAAGCAGTACTTC; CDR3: CASSTGGLKQYF
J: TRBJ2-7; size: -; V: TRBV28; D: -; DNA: TGTGCCAGCACCCCCGCAGGGAACCCGCCCTACGAGCAGTACTTC; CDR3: CASTPAGNPPYEQYF
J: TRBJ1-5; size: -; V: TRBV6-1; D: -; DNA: TGTGCCAGCACTCTACAGGGTTCGTTCCCGTCGCCCCAGCATTTT; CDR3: CASTLQGSFPSPQHF
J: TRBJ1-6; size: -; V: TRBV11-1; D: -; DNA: TGTGCCAGCAAAGCCACCTCCTATAATTCACCCCTCCACTTT; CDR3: CASKATSYNSPLHF
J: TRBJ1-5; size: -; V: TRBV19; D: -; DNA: TGTGCCAGTAGTTTACCGGGACGGGGACAGCCCCAGCATTTT; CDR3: CASSLPGRGQPQHF
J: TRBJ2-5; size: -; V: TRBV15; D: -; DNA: TGTGCCACCAGCGGGCAGGACGGAGAGACCCAGTACTTC; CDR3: CATSGQDGETQYF
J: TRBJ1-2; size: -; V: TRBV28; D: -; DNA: TGTGCCAGCACCCCTAGGGAGTACAGCTACACCTTC; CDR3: CASTPREYSYTF
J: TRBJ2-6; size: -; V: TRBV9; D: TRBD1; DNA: TGTGCCAGCAGCGTAGCTCAGGGGGCTTCGGGGGCCAACGTCCTGACTTTC; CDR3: CASSVAQGASGANVLTF
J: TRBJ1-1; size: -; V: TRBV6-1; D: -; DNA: TGTGCCAGCGGATCCGCCACTGAAGCTTTCTTT; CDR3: CASGSATEAFF
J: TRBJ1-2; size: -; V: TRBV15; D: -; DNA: TGTGCCACCAGCAGAGAAAGGGCCAGGGTTACCTTC; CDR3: CATSRERARVTF
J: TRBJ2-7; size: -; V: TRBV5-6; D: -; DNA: TGTGCCAGCAGCTTGCAAACCTACGAGCAGTACTTC; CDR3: CASSLQTYEQYF
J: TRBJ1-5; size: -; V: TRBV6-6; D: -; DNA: TGTGCCAGCAGTTACTTGGGCGGGGCGGACCAGCCCCAGCATTTT; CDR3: CASSYLGGADQPQHF
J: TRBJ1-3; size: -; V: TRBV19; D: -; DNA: TGTGCCACCACCCCCAGGGATGGAAACACCATATATTTT; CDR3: CATTPRDGNTIYF
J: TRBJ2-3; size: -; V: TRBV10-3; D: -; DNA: TGTGCCATCAGTGAGTTAGGGGACGGCGATACGCAGTATTTT; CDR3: CAISELGDGDTQYF
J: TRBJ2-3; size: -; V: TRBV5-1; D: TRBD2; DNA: TGCGCCAGCAGAGTATTTGCTAGCGGGAGGGGCCCAGATACGCAGTATTTT; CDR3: CASRVFASGRGPDTQYF
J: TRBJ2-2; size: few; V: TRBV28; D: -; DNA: TGTGCCAGCAGTCTCCCTCCCGGGGAGCTGTTTTTT; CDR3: CASSLPPGELFF
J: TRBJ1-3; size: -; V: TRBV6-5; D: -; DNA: TGTGCCAGCAGTTACTCAGGGCCTGGAAACACCATATATTTT; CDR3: CASSYSGPGNTIYF
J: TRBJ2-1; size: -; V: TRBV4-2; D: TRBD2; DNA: TGTGCCAGCAGCCAACGGACTAGCGCTCGGAGCTCCTACAATGAGCAGTTCTTC; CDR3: CASSQRTSARSSYNEQFF
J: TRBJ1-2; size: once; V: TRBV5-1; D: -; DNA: TGCGCCAGCCCCTGGGAGGTCGCTGCCGATTATGGCTACACCTTC; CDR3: CASPWEVAADYGYTF
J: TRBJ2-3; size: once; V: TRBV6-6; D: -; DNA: TGTGCCAGCTCCTCCCGATCGGACCCACGCACAGATACGCAGTATTTT; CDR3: CASSSRSDPRTDTQYF
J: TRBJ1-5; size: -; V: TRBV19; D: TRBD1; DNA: TGTGCCAGTAGTGTGACAGGGAGCAATCAGCCCCAGCATTTT; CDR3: CASSVTGSNQPQHF
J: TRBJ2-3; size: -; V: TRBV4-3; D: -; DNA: TGCGCCAGCAGCAAGAACCCGGGGGGCCTCACAGATACGCAGTATTTT; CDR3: CASSKNPGGLTDTQYF
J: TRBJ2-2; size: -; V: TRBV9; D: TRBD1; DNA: TGTGCCAGCAGCGTAGAGGGACAGAGGACCGGGGAGCTGTTTTTT; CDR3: CASSVEGQRTGELFF
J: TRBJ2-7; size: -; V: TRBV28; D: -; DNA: TGTGCCAGCAGACCCCCAGGGTCCCACGAGCAGTACTTC; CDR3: CASRPPGSHEQYF